This T cell receptor (beta chain) came from a study of tumor and adjacent non-tumor tissue in lung cancer. For the study at large: Samples averaged roughly 4 million productive TCRbeta reads each. Overall study findings and caveats: Normal lung showed higher cumulative top 100 clone frequency than tumor. TCR diversity was significantly greater in tumor than normal lung tissue.

Note on this clonotype: Its antigen is unidentified. The junction shows a germline mismatch at one end, possibly a read error.

Looked up from germline, CDR1 is MGHRA and CDR2 is YSYEKL. The CDR3 loop spans 21 amino acids. The template was RNA from unsorted bulk tissue. Donors were chemotherapy-naive, newly diagnosed lung cancer surgical patients in China, August–late 2014. Three rounds of nested PCR, following a modified ARM-PCR protocol, produced the TCRbeta library. In TCRdb, the multiplex PCR reads were re-called with MiXCR into one record per CDR3 protein. The profile shows 200,000 to 250,000 distinct CDR3 sequences, roughly 70% of them singletons. This TCR was recovered from a man aged 60 to 75 with non-small cell lung cancer. The chain recombines TRBV4-1 with TRBJ2-6, with TRBD2 matching over 9 bases. Sequencing was performed on lung tumor tissue. The CDR3 bases are TGCGCCAGCAGCCAAGCCACTAGCGGGTCTGCACCCTACTCTGGGGCCAACGTCCTGTCTTTC. Its translation: CASSQATSGSAPYSGANVLSF.